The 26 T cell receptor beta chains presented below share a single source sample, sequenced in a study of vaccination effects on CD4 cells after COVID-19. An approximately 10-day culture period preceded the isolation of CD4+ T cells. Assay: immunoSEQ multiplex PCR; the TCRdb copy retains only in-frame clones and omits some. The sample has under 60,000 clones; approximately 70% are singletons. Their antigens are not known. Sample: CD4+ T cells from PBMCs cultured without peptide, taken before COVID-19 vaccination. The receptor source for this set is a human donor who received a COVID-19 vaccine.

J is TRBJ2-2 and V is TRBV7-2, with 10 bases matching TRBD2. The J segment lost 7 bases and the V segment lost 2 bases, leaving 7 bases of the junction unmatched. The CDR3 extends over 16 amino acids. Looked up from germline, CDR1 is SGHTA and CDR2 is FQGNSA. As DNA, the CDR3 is TGTGCCAGCAGCTTACCTAGCGGGAGATATAACGGGGAGCTGTTTTTT. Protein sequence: CASSLPSGRYNGELFF.

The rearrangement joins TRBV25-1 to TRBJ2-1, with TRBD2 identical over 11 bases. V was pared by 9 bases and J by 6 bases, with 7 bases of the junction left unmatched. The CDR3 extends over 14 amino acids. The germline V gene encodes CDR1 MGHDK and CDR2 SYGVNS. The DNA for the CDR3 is TGTGCCAGTGGGGTAGCGGGGGGGCCCAATGAGCAGTTCTTC. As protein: CASGVAGGPNEQFF.

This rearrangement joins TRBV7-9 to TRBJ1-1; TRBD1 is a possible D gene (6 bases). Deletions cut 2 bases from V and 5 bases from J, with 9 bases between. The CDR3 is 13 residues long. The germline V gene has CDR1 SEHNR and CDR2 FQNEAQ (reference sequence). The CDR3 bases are TGTGCCAGCAGCTTAATACAGGGAACTGAAGCTTTCTTT. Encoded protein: CASSLIQGTEAFF.

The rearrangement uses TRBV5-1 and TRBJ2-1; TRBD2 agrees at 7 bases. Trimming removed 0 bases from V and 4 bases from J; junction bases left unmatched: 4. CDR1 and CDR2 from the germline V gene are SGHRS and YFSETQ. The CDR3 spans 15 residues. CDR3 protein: CASSLGGGSYNEQFF. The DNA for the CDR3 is TGCGCCAGCAGCTTGGGGGGGGGTTCGTACAATGAGCAGTTCTTC.

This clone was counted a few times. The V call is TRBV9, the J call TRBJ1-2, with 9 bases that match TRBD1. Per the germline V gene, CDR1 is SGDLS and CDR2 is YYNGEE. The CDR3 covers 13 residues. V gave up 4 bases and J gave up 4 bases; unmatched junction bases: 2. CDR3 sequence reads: CASSLGQGYGYTF. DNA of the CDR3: TGTGCCAGCAGCTTGGGACAGGGCTATGGCTACACCTTC.

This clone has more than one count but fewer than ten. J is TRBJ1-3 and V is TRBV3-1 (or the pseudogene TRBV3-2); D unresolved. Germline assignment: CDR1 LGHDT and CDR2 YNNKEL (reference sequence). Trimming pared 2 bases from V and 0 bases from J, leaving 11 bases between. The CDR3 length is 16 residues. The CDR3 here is CASSQLRPVSGNTIYF. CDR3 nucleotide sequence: TGTGCCAGCAGCCAATTACGGCCGGTCTCTGGAAACACCATATATTTT.

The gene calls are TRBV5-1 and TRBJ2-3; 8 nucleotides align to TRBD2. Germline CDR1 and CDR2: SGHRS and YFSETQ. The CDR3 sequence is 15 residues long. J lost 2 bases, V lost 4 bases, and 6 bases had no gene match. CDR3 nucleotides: TGCGCCAGCAGCCTAGCGGGCCTACACACAGATACGCAGTATTTT. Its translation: CASSLAGLHTDTQYF. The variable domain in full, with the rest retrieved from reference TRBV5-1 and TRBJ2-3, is KAGVTQTPRYLIKTRGQQVTLSCSPISGHRSVSWYQQTPGQGLQFLFEYFSETQRNKGNFPGRFSGRQFSNSRSEMNVSTLELGDSALYLCASSLAGLHTDTQYFGPGTRLTVL.

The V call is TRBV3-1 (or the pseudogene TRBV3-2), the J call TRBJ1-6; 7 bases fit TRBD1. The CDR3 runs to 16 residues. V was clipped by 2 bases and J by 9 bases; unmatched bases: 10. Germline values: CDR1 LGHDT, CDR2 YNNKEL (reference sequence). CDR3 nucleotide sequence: TGTGCCAGCAGCCAAAAGACAGGGTTATCAAGTTCACCCCTCCACTTT. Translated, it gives CASSQKTGLSSSPLHF.

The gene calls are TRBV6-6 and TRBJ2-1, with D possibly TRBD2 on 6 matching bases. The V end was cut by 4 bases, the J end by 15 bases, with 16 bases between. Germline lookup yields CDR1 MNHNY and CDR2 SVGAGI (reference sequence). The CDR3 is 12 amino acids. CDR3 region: CASSWERETLFF. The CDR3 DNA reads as TGTGCCAGCAGTTGGGAACGGGAGACGTTGTTCTTC.

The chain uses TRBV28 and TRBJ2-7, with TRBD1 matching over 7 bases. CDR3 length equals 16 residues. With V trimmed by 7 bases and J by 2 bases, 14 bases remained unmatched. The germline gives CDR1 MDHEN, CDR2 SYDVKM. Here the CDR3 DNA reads TGTGCCAGCATGGGACACACGTGGCAGGGGGCCTACGAGCAGTACTTC. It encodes CASMGHTWQGAYEQYF.

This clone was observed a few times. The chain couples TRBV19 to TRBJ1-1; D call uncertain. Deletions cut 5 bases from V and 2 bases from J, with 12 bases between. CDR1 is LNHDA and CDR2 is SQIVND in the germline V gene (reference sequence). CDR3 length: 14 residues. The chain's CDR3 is CASSLGQANTEAFF. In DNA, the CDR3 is TGTGCCAGTAGTCTCGGGCAGGCTAACACTGAAGCTTTCTTT.

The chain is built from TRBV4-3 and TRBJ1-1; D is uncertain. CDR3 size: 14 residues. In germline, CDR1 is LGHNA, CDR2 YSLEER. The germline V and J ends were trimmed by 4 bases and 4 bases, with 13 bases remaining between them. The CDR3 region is CASSPLGESTEAFF. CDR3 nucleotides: TGCGCCAGCAGCCCGCTTGGGGAGAGCACTGAAGCTTTCTTT.

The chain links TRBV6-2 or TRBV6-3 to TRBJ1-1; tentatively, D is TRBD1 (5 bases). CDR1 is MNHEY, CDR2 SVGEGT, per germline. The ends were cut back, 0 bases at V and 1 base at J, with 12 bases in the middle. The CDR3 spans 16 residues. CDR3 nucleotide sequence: TGTGCCAGCAGTTACTCGAAAGGGGCAACGAACACTGAAGCTTTCTTT. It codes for CASSYSKGATNTEAFF.

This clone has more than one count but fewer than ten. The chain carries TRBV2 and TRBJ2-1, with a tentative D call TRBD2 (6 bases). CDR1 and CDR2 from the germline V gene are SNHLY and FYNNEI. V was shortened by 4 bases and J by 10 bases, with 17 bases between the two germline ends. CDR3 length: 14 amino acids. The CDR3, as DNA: TGTGCCAGCAGTGCCCCTGGGGGGATTCGAGAGCAGTTCTTC. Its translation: CASSAPGGIREQFF.

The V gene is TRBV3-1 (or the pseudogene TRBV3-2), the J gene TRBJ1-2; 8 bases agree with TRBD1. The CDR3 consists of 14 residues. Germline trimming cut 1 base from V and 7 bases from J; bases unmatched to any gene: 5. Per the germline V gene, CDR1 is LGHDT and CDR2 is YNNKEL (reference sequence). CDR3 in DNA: TGTGCCAGCAGCCAAGGGGCGACAGGGGTTGGCTACACCTTC. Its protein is CASSQGATGVGYTF.

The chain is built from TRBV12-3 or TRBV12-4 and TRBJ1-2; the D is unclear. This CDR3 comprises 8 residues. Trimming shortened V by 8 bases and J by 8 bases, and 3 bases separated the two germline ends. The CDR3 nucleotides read TGTGCCAGCCCGGGCTACACCTTC. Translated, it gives CASPGYTF.

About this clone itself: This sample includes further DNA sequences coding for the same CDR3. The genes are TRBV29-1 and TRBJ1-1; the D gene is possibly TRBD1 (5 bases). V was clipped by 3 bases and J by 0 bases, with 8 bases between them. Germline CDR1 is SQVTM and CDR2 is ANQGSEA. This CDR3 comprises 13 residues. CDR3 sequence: CSVEGRMNTEAFF. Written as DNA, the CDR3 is TGCAGCGTTGAGGGGCGGATGAACACTGAAGCTTTCTTT.

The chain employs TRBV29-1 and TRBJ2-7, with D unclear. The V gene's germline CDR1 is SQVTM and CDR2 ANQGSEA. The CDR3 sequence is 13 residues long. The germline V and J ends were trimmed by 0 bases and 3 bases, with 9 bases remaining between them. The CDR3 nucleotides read TGCAGCGTTGAAGATTCCCGCGGCTACGAGCAGTACTTC. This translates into CSVEDSRGYEQYF.

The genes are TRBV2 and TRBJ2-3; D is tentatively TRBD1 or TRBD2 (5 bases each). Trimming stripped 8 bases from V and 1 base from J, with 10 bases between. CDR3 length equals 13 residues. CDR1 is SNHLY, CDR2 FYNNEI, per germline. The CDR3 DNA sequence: TGTGCCAGCCCGCCGGGGCGCACAGATACGCAGTATTTT. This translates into CASPPGRTDTQYF.

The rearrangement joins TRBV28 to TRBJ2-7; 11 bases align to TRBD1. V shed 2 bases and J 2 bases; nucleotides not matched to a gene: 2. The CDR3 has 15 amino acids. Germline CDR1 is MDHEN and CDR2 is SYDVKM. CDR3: CASSLAGQGAYEQYF. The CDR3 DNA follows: TGTGCCAGCAGTTTAGCGGGACAGGGGGCCTACGAGCAGTACTTC.

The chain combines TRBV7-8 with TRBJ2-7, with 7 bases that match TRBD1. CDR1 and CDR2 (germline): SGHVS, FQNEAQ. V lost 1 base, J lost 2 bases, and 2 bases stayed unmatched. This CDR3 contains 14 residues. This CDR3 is CASSLEGTAYEQYF. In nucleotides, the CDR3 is TGTGCCAGCAGCTTAGAGGGGACAGCCTACGAGCAGTACTTC.

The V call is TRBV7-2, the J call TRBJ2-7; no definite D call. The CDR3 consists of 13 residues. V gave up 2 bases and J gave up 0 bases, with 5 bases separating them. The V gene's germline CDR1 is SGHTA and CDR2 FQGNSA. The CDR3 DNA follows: TGTGCCAGCAGCTTAAGTGTCTCCTACGAGCAGTACTTC. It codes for CASSLSVSYEQYF.

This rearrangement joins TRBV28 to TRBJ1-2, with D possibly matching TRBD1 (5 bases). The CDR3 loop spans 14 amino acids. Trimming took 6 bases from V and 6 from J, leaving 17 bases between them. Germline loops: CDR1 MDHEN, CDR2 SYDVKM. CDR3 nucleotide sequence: TGTGCCAGCAGCCCGCCGCCGGGGCGCGATGGCTACACCTTC. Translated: CASSPPPGRDGYTF.

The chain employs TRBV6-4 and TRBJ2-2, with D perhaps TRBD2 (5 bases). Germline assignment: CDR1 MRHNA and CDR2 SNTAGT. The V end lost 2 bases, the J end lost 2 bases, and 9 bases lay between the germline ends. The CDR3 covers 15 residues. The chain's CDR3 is CASSDRPGNTGELFF. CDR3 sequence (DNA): TGTGCCAGCAGTGACCGCCCGGGAAACACCGGGGAGCTGTTTTTT.

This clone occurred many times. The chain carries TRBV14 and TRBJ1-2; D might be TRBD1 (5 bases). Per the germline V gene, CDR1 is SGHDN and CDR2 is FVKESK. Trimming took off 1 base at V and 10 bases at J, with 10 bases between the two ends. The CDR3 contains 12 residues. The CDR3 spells CASSQVGRSYTF. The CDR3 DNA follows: TGTGCCAGCAGCCAAGTGGGGCGGTCCTACACCTTC. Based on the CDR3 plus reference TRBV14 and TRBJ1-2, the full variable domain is EAGVTQFPSHSVIEKGQTVTLRCDPISGHDNLYWYRRVMGKEIKFLLHFVKESKQDESGMPNNRFLAERTGGTYSTLKVQPAELEDSGVYFCASSQVGRSYTFGSGTRLTVV.

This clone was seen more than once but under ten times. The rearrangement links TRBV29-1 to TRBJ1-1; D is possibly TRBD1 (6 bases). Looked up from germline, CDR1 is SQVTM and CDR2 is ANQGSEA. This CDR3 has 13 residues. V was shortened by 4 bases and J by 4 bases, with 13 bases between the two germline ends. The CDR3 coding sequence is TGCAGCGTTGCACAGGGCCGGGGCACTGAAGCTTTCTTT. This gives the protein CSVAQGRGTEAFF.